This T cell receptor beta chain was sequenced in a study of cytomegalovirus exposure and HLA in healthy donors. Study-level findings and limits: There were a few CMV-associated chains whose specificity for CMV antigens was confirmed in vitro. Sequencing artifact likely explains a cluster of highly shared sequence variants.

Germline values: CDR1 SGHNT, CDR2 YYREEE (reference sequence). J gave up 7 bases and V 3 bases, and 3 bases lay outside the gene matches. This CDR3 comprises 15 residues. To note about this clone: The antigen is undetermined.

The PCR ran on 60 Vbeta and 13 Jbeta primers. Profiling relied on immunoSEQ multiplex PCR, and the TCRdb table lists in-frame clones only, not all of them. The sample yields 110,000 to 150,000 clones, roughly 68% seen once. The chain couples TRBV5-4 to TRBJ2-1, with 14 positions matching TRBD2. Sequenced sample: PBMCs. This clonotype was sampled from a man between 60 and 75 years old in good health and CMV-seronegative. CDR3: CASSSGTSGSNEQFF. For the CDR3, the DNA is TGTGCCAGCAGCTCCGGGACTAGCGGGAGTAATGAGCAGTTCTTC.